This T cell receptor beta chain is from a study of T cells after yellow fever vaccination. Generation of TCR cDNA used 5'RACE template switching (which added a universal primer site and UMIs). TCRdb reanalysed the 5' RACE reads using MiXCR and keeps one entry per CDR3 protein. This sample has some 300,000 distinct CDR3 sequences, with roughly 8.7% found just once. General study points: Post-booster samples contained most primary-vaccination clones (about 96% CD4, about 90% CD8). Few clonotypes appeared in both CD4 and CD8 compartments.

This clonotype was detected only a few times. The antigen is not known. CDR3 length: 15 residues. V lost 3 bases to trimming and J lost 5 bases; unmatched junction nucleotides: 9. Per germline, CDR1 SGHTA and CDR2 FQGNSA. The V gene is TRBV7-2, the J gene TRBJ2-5; 7 bases line up with TRBD1. The TCR was taken from a man between 18 and 29 years old who received the YFV17D yellow fever vaccine. The sample here was CD4+ T cells sorted from PBMCs, taken 5 days after the yellow fever booster vaccination. CDR3 coding DNA: TGTGCCAGCAGCTTGACAGGGATGGGATGGGAGACCCAGTACTTC. It is translated as CASSLTGMGWETQYF.